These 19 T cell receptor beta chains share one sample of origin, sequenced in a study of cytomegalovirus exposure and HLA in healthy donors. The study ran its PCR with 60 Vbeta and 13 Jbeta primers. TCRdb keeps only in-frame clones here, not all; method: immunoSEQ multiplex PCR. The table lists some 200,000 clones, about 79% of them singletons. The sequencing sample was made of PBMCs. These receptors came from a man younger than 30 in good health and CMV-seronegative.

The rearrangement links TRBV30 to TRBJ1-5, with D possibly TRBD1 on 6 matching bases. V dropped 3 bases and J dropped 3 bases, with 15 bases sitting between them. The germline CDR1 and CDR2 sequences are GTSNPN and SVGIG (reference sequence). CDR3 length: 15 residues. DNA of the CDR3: TGTGCCTGGAGCCCCACAACAGGGTCCAATCAGCCCCAGCATTTT. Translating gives CAWSPTTGSNQPQHF.

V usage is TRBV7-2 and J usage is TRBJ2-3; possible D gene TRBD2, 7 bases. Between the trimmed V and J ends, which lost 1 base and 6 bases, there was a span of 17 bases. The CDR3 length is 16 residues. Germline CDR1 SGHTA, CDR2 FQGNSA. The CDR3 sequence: CASSLVSGGAPDTQYF. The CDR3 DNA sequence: TGTGCCAGCAGCTTAGTGTCGGGGGGCGCCCCGGATACGCAGTATTTT.

CDR3 coding DNA: TGCGCCAGCAGAGGGGCACACACTGAAGCTTTCTTT. The encoded protein is CASRGAHTEAFF. The chain employs TRBV5-1 and TRBJ1-1, with a weak D call TRBD1 (5 bases). The CDR3 loop spans 12 amino acids. V shed 5 bases and J shed 3 bases, with 8 bases lying between them. Germline loops: CDR1 SGHRS, CDR2 YFSETQ.

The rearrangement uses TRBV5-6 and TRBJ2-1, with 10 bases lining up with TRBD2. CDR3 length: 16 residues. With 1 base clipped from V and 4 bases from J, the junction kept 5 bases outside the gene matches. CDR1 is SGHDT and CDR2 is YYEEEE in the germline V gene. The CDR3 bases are TGTGCCAGCAGCTTGAGCGGGAGGGCCAAGTACAATGAGCAGTTCTTC. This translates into CASSLSGRAKYNEQFF.

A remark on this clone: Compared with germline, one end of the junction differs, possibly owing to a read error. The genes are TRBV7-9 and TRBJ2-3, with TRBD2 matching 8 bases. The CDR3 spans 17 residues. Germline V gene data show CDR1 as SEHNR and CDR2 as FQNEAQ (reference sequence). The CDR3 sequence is CSSSLDAGGGHTDTQYF. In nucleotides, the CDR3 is TGTTCCAGCAGCTTAGACGCCGGCGGGGGGCACACAGATACGCAGTATTTT. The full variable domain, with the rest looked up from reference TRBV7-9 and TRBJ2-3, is DTGVSQNPRHKITKRGQNVTFRCDPISEHNRLYWYRQTLGQGPEFLTYFQNEAQLEKSRLLSDRFSAERPKGSFSTLEIQRTEQGDSAMYLCSSSLDAGGGHTDTQYFGPGTRLTVL.

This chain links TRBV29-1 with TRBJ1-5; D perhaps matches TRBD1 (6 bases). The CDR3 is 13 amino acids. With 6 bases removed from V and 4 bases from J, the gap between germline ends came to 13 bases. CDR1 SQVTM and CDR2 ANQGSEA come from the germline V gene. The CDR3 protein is CSVSKGGNQPQHF. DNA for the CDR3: TGCAGCGTCTCCAAGGGGGGGAATCAGCCCCAGCATTTT.

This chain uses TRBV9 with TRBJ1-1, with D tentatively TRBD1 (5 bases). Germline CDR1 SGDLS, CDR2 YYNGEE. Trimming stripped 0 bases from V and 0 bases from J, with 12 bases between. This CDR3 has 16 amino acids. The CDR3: CASSVGLQAVNTEAFF. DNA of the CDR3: TGTGCCAGCAGCGTAGGATTACAGGCCGTGAACACTGAAGCTTTCTTT.

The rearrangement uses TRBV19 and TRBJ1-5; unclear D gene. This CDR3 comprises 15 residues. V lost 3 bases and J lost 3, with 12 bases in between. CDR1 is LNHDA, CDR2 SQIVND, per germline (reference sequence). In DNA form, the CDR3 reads TGTGCCAGTAGTATTGGTTGGGAGGTCAATCAGCCCCAGCATTTT. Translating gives CASSIGWEVNQPQHF.

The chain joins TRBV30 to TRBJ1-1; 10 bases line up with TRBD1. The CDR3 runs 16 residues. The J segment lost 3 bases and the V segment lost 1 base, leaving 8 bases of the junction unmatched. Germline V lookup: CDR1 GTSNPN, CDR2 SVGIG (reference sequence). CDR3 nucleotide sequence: TGTGCCTGGAGTGGGCGGGACAGGGGATCGGACACTGAAGCTTTCTTT. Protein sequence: CAWSGRDRGSDTEAFF.

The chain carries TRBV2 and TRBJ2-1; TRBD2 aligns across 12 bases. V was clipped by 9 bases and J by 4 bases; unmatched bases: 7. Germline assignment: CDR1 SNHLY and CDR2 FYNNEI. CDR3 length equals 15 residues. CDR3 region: CASTSGRTTYNEQFF. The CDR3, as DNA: TGTGCCAGTACTAGCGGGAGGACAACGTACAATGAGCAGTTCTTC.

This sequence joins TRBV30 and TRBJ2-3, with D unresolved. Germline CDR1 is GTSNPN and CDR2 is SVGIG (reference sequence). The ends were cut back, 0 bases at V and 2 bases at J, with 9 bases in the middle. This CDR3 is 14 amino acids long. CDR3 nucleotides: TGTGCCTGGAGTGTAGTCCTAGACACAGATACGCAGTATTTT. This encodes CAWSVVLDTDTQYF.

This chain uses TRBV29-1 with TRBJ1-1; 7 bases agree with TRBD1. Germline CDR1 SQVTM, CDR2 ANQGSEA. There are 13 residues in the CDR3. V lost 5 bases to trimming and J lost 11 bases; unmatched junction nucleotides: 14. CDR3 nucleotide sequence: TGCAGCGTTCTAAGGACAGGTTCTATATCGGCTTTCTTT. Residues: CSVLRTGSISAFF.

The CDR3 loop reads CASSFRGGRGTEAFF. Written as DNA, the CDR3 is TGTGCCAGCAGTTTTCGGGGGGGAAGGGGCACTGAAGCTTTCTTT. The chain carries TRBV7-2 and TRBJ1-1, with a possible D match to TRBD1 (5 bases). The CDR3 is 15 amino acids. V gave up 6 bases and J gave up 4 bases, with 18 bases separating them. The germline V gene has CDR1 SGHTA and CDR2 FQGNSA. Based on the CDR3 plus reference TRBV7-2 and TRBJ1-1, the full variable domain is GAGVSQSPSNKVTEKGKDVELRCDPISGHTALYWYRQSLGQGLEFLIYFQGNSAPDKSGLPSDRFSAERTGGSVSTLTIQRTQQEDSAVYLCASSFRGGRGTEAFFGQGTRLTVV.

The CDR3 bases are TGTGCCAGTAGTATAGATTCGCTAGGGGGGGTTGCCGGGGAGCTGTTTTTT. It translates to CASSIDSLGGVAGELFF. V and J are TRBV19 and TRBJ2-2, with D possibly TRBD2 on 7 matching bases. Trimming took off 0 bases at V and 6 bases at J, with 17 bases between the two ends. Germline lookup yields CDR1 LNHDA and CDR2 SQIVND (reference sequence). CDR3 size: 17 residues.

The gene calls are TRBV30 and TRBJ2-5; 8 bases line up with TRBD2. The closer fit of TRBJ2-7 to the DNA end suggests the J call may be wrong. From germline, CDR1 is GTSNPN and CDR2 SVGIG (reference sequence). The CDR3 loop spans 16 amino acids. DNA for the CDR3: TGTGCCTGGAGTGTACGGTGGAGCGGGAGCTCCTACGAGCAGTACTTC. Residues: CAWSVRWSGSSYEQYF.

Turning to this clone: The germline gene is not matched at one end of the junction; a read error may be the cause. CDR3 coding DNA: TGCGCCAGCAGCATGATAGCGGGAGTGATCCCAGATACGCGGTATTTT. As protein: CASSMIAGVIPDTRYF. This chain connects TRBV5-1 to TRBJ2-3; the match to TRBD2 covers 9 bases. From germline, CDR1 is SGHRS and CDR2 YFSETQ. CDR3 length: 16 residues.

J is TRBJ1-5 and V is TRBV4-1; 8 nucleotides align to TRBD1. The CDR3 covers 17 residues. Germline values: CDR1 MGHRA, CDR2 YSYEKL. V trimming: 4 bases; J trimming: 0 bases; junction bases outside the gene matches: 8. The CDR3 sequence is CASSPGQGEYSNQPQHF. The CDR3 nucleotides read TGCGCCAGCAGCCCTGGACAGGGAGAGTATAGCAATCAGCCCCAGCATTTT.

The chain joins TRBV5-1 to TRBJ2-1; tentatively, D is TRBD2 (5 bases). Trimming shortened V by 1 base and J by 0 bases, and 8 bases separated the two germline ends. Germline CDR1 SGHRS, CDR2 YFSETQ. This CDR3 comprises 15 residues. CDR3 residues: CASSLKDYSYNEQFF. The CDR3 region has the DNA TGCGCCAGCAGCTTGAAAGACTACTCCTACAATGAGCAGTTCTTC.

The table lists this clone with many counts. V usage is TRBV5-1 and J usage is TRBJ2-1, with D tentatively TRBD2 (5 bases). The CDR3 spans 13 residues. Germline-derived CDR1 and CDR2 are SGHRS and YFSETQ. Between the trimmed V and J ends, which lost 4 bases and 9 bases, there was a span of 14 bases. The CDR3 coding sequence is TGCGCCAGCAGCCTCCAGGAGGCTGGTGAGCAGTTCTTC. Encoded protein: CASSLQEAGEQFF.